The 6 T cell receptor beta chains below were found in one sample sequenced in a study of cytomegalovirus exposure and HLA in healthy donors. The PCR contained 60 Vbeta and 13 Jbeta primers. Data came from immunoSEQ multiplex PCR; TCRdb stores just in-frame clones and leaves some out. The sample consists of a few hundred thousand clones, approximately 81% of them appearing once. Specimen: PBMCs. These receptors were taken from a man aged 25 to 40 in good health and CMV-seronegative.

The table lists this clone with a count of one. This rearrangement joins TRBV6-1 to TRBJ1-2; no firm D call. CDR3 size: 13 residues. V shed 6 bases and J shed 2 bases, with 10 bases lying between them. The germline gives CDR1 MNHNS, CDR2 SASEGT. The CDR3 DNA follows: TGTGCCAGCAGCTTCACGGTCAACTATGGCTACACCTTC. It yields the protein CASSFTVNYGYTF.

The genes are TRBV11-2 and TRBJ2-5, with D possibly TRBD2 on 6 matching bases. The CDR3 sequence is 15 residues long. Trimming cost V 5 bases and J 0 bases, with 13 bases left between them. CDR1 and CDR2 from the germline V gene are SGHAT and FQNNGV. The CDR3 nucleotides read TGTGCCAGCAGCCCCCTACGGGAGTACCAAGAGACCCAGTACTTC. As protein: CASSPLREYQETQYF.

As concerns this clone: A junction boundary mismatches the germline segment, possibly from a read error. The chain carries TRBV7-2 and TRBJ2-6, with 7 positions matching TRBD1. The germline CDR1 and CDR2 sequences are SGHTA and FQGNSA. CDR3 length: 16 amino acids. CDR3 amino acids: CASTEGQHSGASVLTF. The CDR3, as DNA: TGTGCCAGCACCGAGGGACAGCACTCTGGGGCCAGCGTCCTGACTTTC.

This chain links TRBV10-3 with TRBJ2-3, with no clear D. Germline lookup yields CDR1 ENHRY and CDR2 SYGVKD. The CDR3 has 17 amino acids. V lost 2 bases and J lost 0, with 15 bases in between. DNA of the CDR3: TGTGCCATCAGTGAGAACGGTCGAGAGTCTAGCACAGATACGCAGTATTTT. Protein sequence: CAISENGRESSTDTQYF.

This chain links TRBV5-1 with TRBJ1-1, with D perhaps matching TRBD1 (6 bases). V was shortened by 0 bases and J by 1 base, with 22 bases between the two germline ends. This CDR3 is 19 amino acids long. CDR1 SGHRS and CDR2 YFSETQ come from the germline V gene. The CDR3 DNA reads TGCGCCAGCAGCTTGGGGCCTTCGGGACAAACCTCCCCGAACACTGAAGCTTTCTTT. It specifies CASSLGPSGQTSPNTEAFF.

V and J are TRBV19 and TRBJ1-6; D gene uncertain. With 2 bases removed from V and 9 bases from J, the gap between germline ends came to 14 bases. Per germline, CDR1 LNHDA and CDR2 SQIVND (reference sequence). The CDR3 extends over 15 amino acids. This chain's CDR3 is CASSITSTPGSPLHF. DNA of the CDR3: TGTGCCAGTAGTATAACATCGACCCCAGGTTCACCCCTCCACTTT.